The entry below gives a single T cell receptor (beta chain) sequence along with its context. The sample belongs to a study of OX40 agonist ivuxolimab in advanced cancers. The assay was immunoSEQ multiplex PCR, and TCRdb's table has in-frame clones only and misses some. The sample has around 38,000 clones, around nine tenths seen once. This CDR3 has 14 residues. Deletions cut 4 bases from V and 0 bases from J, with 4 bases between. CDR1 and CDR2 (germline): SGHTA, FQGNSA. This rearrangement joins TRBV7-2 to TRBJ2-6; unclear D gene. Here the sequenced sample was CD4+ or CD8+ T cells sorted from blood, taken in a trial of the OX40 agonist ivuxolimab. The TCR comes from an adult with an advanced solid tumor such as melanoma, head and neck, liver or kidney cancer. CDR3 DNA sequence: TGTGCCAGCAGCTCCTACTCTGGGGCCAACGTCCTGACTTTC. Its protein is CASSSYSGANVLTF. Supplemented by reference TRBV7-2 and TRBJ2-6, the full variable domain reads GAGVSQSPSNKVTEKGKDVELRCDPISGHTALYWYRQSLGQGLEFLIYFQGNSAPDKSGLPSDRFSAERTGGSVSTLTIQRTQQEDSAVYLCASSSYSGANVLTFGAGSRLTVL.